The 21 T cell receptor beta chains listed next were all sequenced from one sample in a study of shared clonotypes between healthy human individuals. The assay was immunoSEQ multiplex PCR, and TCRdb's table has in-frame clones only and misses some. The sample contains over 400,000 clones, 90% to 96% of which appear only once. The sample comprised naive CD4+ T cells sorted from blood. Subset here: CD45RA+ positively selected. All receptors derive from a woman younger than 45 in good health.

The rearrangement links TRBV19 to TRBJ2-7; a weak D match, TRBD2 (6 bases). The CDR3 is 15 amino acids. V was shortened by 4 bases and J by 0 bases, with 13 bases between the two germline ends. Germline V gene sequence: CDR1 LNHDA, CDR2 SQIVND (reference sequence). The CDR3 here is CASSSSGLNSYEQYF. As DNA, the CDR3 is TGTGCCAGTAGTAGCTCGGGACTGAACTCCTACGAGCAGTACTTC.

The chain uses TRBV28 and TRBJ1-2; the D is unclear. CDR1 and CDR2 from the germline V gene are MDHEN and SYDVKM. This CDR3 has 11 amino acids. Trimming stripped 7 bases from V and 1 base from J, with 4 bases between. CDR3 residues: CASKGNYGYTF. CDR3 nucleotide sequence: TGTGCCAGCAAGGGTAACTATGGCTACACCTTC.

The rearrangement uses TRBV5-1 and TRBJ1-1; the match to TRBD1 covers 7 bases. Germline V gives CDR1 SGHRS, CDR2 YFSETQ. Trimming cost V 3 bases and J 1 base; bases outside gene matches: 15. The CDR3 contains 18 residues. This CDR3 reads CASSSFDKQGRGNTEAFF. CDR3 nucleotides: TGCGCCAGCAGCTCCTTTGATAAACAGGGGCGGGGGAACACTGAAGCTTTCTTT.

The chain employs TRBV7-9 and TRBJ2-1; 12 bases align to TRBD2. The CDR3 runs to 15 residues. Germline V gene data show CDR1 as SEHNR and CDR2 as FQNEAQ (reference sequence). V shed 5 bases and J 4 bases; nucleotides not matched to a gene: 3. The CDR3 protein is CASSRLAGVYNEQFF. CDR3 nucleotides: TGTGCCAGCAGCAGACTAGCGGGAGTGTACAATGAGCAGTTCTTC.

The sample holds one count of this clone. The chain links TRBV19 to TRBJ2-3; possible D gene TRBD2, 5 bases. This CDR3 has 13 amino acids. Germline V gene data show CDR1 as LNHDA and CDR2 as SQIVND (reference sequence). The V and J ends lost 7 bases and 4 bases respectively, with 12 bases between them. CDR3 coding DNA: TGTGCCAGTACTCGGGGTGGGGCAGATACGCAGTATTTT. It specifies CASTRGGADTQYF.

The chain uses TRBV7-3 and TRBJ2-1; maybe TRBD1 (5 bases). This CDR3 is 13 amino acids long. The V gene's germline CDR1 is SGHTA and CDR2 FQGTGA. V gave up 4 bases and J gave up 8 bases, with 12 bases separating them. The CDR3, as DNA: TGTGCCAGCAGCTCACAGGCTATCGATGAGCAGTTCTTC. Residues: CASSSQAIDEQFF.

The table lists this clone with a count of one. The genes are TRBV7-6 and TRBJ2-3, with 11 bases aligning to TRBD2. V lost 5 bases and J lost 3; bases outside the gene matches: 7. The CDR3 is made up of 16 amino acids. In germline, CDR1 is SGHVS, CDR2 FNYEAQ. CDR3 sequence: CASSTRLAGMTDTQYF. The CDR3 DNA sequence: TGTGCCAGCAGCACCCGACTAGCGGGAATGACAGATACGCAGTATTTT.

The V and J genes are TRBV4-1 and TRBJ2-5; TRBD2 aligns across 13 bases. The germline V gene encodes CDR1 MGHRA and CDR2 YSYEKL. After removal of 3 bases from V and 2 bases from J, the junction contained 3 bases not matched to a gene. The CDR3 has 16 amino acids. The CDR3: CASSQPGLAGQETQYF. The CDR3 DNA sequence: TGCGCCAGCAGCCAGCCGGGACTAGCGGGACAAGAGACCCAGTACTTC.

The chain has TRBV6-1 and TRBJ2-7; TRBD2 matches at 8 bases. Per the germline V gene, CDR1 is MNHNS and CDR2 is SASEGT. With 8 bases clipped from V and 3 bases from J, the junction kept 9 bases outside the gene matches. The CDR3 extends over 14 amino acids. The CDR3 here is CASYRGGAFYEQYF. The CDR3 DNA is TGTGCCAGCTACCGGGGGGGAGCCTTCTACGAGCAGTACTTC.

In DNA, the CDR3 is TGTGCCACCGGACAGGGGGTACAGGGTAAGCAGTACTTC. Translation gives CATGQGVQGKQYF. V usage is TRBV19 and J usage is TRBJ2-7, with 10 bases that match TRBD1. This CDR3 comprises 13 residues. V gave up 10 bases and J gave up 8 bases; unmatched junction bases: 11. Germline assignment: CDR1 LNHDA and CDR2 SQIVND (reference sequence).

The chain recombines TRBV5-1 with TRBJ2-1, with 7 bases aligning to TRBD2. The V gene end was trimmed by 4 bases and the J gene end by 2 bases; junction bases not matched to a gene: 9. The germline V gene has CDR1 SGHRS and CDR2 YFSETQ. The CDR3 covers 16 residues. CDR3 sequence reads: CASSLRGRVTYNEQFF. As DNA, the CDR3 is TGCGCCAGCAGCCTTAGAGGGAGGGTAACCTACAATGAGCAGTTCTTC.

This sequence joins TRBV7-2 and TRBJ1-5; TRBD1 aligns across 11 bases. This CDR3 has 15 residues. After removal of 1 base from V and 7 bases from J, the junction contained 3 bases not matched to a gene. CDR1 and CDR2 from the germline V gene are SGHTA and FQGNSA. CDR3 loop: CASSLGGQGGQPQHF. The CDR3 nucleotides are TGTGCCAGCAGCTTAGGGGGACAGGGGGGACAGCCCCAGCATTTT.

The chain carries TRBV11-2 and TRBJ1-5; a weak D match, TRBD1 (6 bases). Germline V CDR1 and CDR2: SGHAT, FQNNGV. V gave up 1 base and J gave up 5 bases, with 18 bases separating them. The CDR3 is 17 amino acids. CDR3 protein: CASSLGVGRGSHQPQHF. In DNA form, the CDR3 reads TGTGCCAGCAGCTTAGGAGTAGGCAGGGGAAGTCATCAGCCCCAGCATTTT. The variable domain in full, with the rest retrieved from reference TRBV11-2 and TRBJ1-5, is EAGVAQSPRYKIIEKRQSVAFWCNPISGHATLYWYQQILGQGPKLLIQFQNNGVVDDSQLPKDRFSAERLKGVDSTLKIQPAKLEDSAVYLCASSLGVGRGSHQPQHFGDGTRLSIL.

The rearrangement joins TRBV18 to TRBJ1-4; D gene uncertain. The CDR3 runs 12 residues. V was pared by 2 bases and J by 7 bases, with 5 bases between. Germline V CDR1 and CDR2: KGHSH, LQKENI. The CDR3 nucleotides are TGTGCCAGCTCACCAAGTCCTGAAAAACTGTTTTTT. Its protein is CASSPSPEKLFF.

The chain has TRBV9 and TRBJ2-5; the D gene is possibly TRBD2 (5 bases). V was cut by 0 bases and J by 5 bases, with 8 bases left in between. Germline V gives CDR1 SGDLS, CDR2 YYNGEE. This CDR3 region has 13 residues. Here the CDR3 DNA reads TGTGCCAGCAGCGTAGGAGGGTTTGAGACCCAGTACTTC. It yields the protein CASSVGGFETQYF.

The rearrangement links TRBV13 to TRBJ2-7; the D gene is possibly TRBD2 (6 bases). Germline V lookup: CDR1 PRHDT, CDR2 FYEKMQ (reference sequence). Trimming removed 0 bases from V and 4 bases from J, with 16 bases in between. This CDR3 region has 16 residues. CDR3 bases: TGTGCCAGCAGCTTAGGCCCCGGGACTGAGGCGTACGAGCAGTACTTC. As protein: CASSLGPGTEAYEQYF.

The chain has TRBV6-1 and TRBJ1-4; 8 bases align to TRBD1. Germline loops: CDR1 MNHNS, CDR2 SASEGT. The length of the CDR3 is 14 residues. V was clipped by 6 bases and J by 7 bases; unmatched bases: 7. The CDR3 nucleotides read TGTGCCAGCAGGAAGACAGGGGCTCGTGAAAAACTGTTTTTT. Amino acids: CASRKTGAREKLFF.

CDR3 sequence: CASSLAQSGGLDYGYTF. The CDR3 DNA follows: TGTGCCAGCAGCTTAGCGCAGTCTGGGGGTTTGGACTATGGCTACACCTTC. This rearrangement joins TRBV7-8 to TRBJ1-2; D might be TRBD1 (5 bases). Germline CDR1 is SGHVS and CDR2 is FQNEAQ. CDR3 size: 17 residues. With 0 bases removed from V and 3 bases from J, the gap between germline ends came to 17 bases.

Concerning this clone: Other DNA sequences in this sample translate to the same CDR3. The chain is built from TRBV2 and TRBJ1-2; 8 bases agree with TRBD1. This CDR3 is built from 14 residues. V was clipped by 3 bases and J by 3 bases; unmatched bases: 3. The germline CDR1 and CDR2 sequences are SNHLY and FYNNEI. The chain's CDR3 is CASSEIQGDYGYTF. CDR3 nucleotide sequence: TGTGCCAGCAGTGAGATACAGGGGGACTATGGCTACACCTTC.

The V gene is TRBV5-6, the J gene TRBJ2-1; 12 bases align to TRBD1. The CDR3 consists of 19 residues. CDR1 and CDR2 (germline): SGHDT, YYEEEE. The V gene end was trimmed by 2 bases and the J gene end by 7 bases; junction bases not matched to a gene: 16. In nucleotides, the CDR3 is TGTGCCAGCAGCTTCCGGCCCGCAAGTGGGGACAGGGGGCGGAATGAGCAGTTCTTC. It codes for CASSFRPASGDRGRNEQFF. Variable domain in full (rest from reference TRBV5-6 and TRBJ2-1): DAGVTQSPTHLIKTRGQQVTLRCSPKSGHDTVSWYQQALGQGPQFIFQYYEEEERQRGNFPDRFSGHQFPNYSSELNVNALLLGDSALYLCASSFRPASGDRGRNEQFFGPGTRLTVL.

This rearrangement joins TRBV5-4 to TRBJ2-5; 12 bases map to TRBD2. J gave up 5 bases and V 3 bases, and 8 bases lay outside the gene matches. This CDR3 contains 16 residues. CDR1 is SGHNT and CDR2 is YYREEE in the germline V gene (reference sequence). DNA for the CDR3: TGTGCCAGCAGCTCACGGACTAGCGGGACTTGGGAGACCCAGTACTTC. Translating it yields CASSSRTSGTWETQYF.